The 24 T cell receptor beta chains reported below all come from one sample, sequenced in a study of T cell repertoires in cytomegalovirus infection. MiXCR, applied by TCRdb to the reads, yields one record per CDR3 protein. The data contain roughly 60,000 distinct CDR3 sequences, around 34% of them seen just once; the ten biggest clones take up around 70%. The antigens these receptors bind are not known. The sequencing sample was made of PBMCs, sequenced either directly or after in vitro stimulation (not recorded which). The receptors derive from a human donor in good health (CMV status not recorded). Some clones in this sample may be carry-over from other donors' samples.

This clonotype has a handful of counts. The chain couples TRBV7-9 to TRBJ1-1; D gene ambiguous. Looked up from germline, CDR1 is SEHNR and CDR2 is FQNEAQ (reference sequence). The CDR3 sequence is 12 residues long. The ends were cut back, 5 bases at V and 6 bases at J, with 10 bases in the middle. CDR3 bases: TGTGCCAGCAGCCGGACCGTTCCTGAAGCTTTCTTT. Its translation is CASSRTVPEAFF. Looking up the rest from reference TRBV7-9 and TRBJ1-1 gives the full variable domain: DTGVSQNPRHKITKRGQNVTFRCDPISEHNRLYWYRQTLGQGPEFLTYFQNEAQLEKSRLLSDRFSAERPKGSFSTLEIQRTEQGDSAMYLCASSRTVPEAFFGQGTRLTVV.

To note about this clonotype: A junction end diverges from the germline sequence, so it may reflect a read error. The chain is built from TRBV7-4 and TRBJ2-1; D is unclear. The CDR3 has 13 residues. Germline loops: CDR1 SGHVT, CDR2 SQSDAQ. CDR3 DNA sequence: TGTGCCAACAGCTTAGACCTCGTGGAGTCGCAGTTCTTC. This gives the protein CANSLDLVESQFF.

This clonotype was picked up many times. The chain links TRBV7-2 to TRBJ2-1; 7 bases align to TRBD1. V shed 4 bases, J shed 8 bases, and the junction held 8 bases outside the gene matches. This CDR3 spans 14 amino acids. The germline gives CDR1 SGHTA, CDR2 FQGNSA. CDR3 in DNA: TGTGCCAGCAGCTCATCGGGACAGATGCATGAGCAGTTCTTC. The encoded protein is CASSSSGQMHEQFF.

The CDR3 region is CASSERDRDKYF. The CDR3, as DNA: TGTGCCAGCAGTGAACGAGACCGGGACAAGTACTTC. V usage is TRBV28 and J usage is TRBJ2-5, with D possibly matching TRBD1 (6 bases). Germline-derived CDR1 and CDR2 are MDHEN and SYDVKM. This CDR3 region has 12 residues. With 5 bases removed from V and 12 bases from J, the gap between germline ends came to 16 bases.

The chain employs TRBV12-3 or TRBV12-4 and TRBJ1-6, with D possibly TRBD1 on 5 matching bases. Trimming took off 7 bases at V and 0 bases at J, with 19 bases between the two ends. The CDR3 has 18 amino acids. The DNA for the CDR3 is TGTGCCAGCACCTTTCGGGGGACGCCGAGCTCCTATAATTCACCCCTCCACTTT. Its translation: CASTFRGTPSSYNSPLHF.

There are a few counts of this clonotype. V and J are TRBV6-2 or TRBV6-3 and TRBJ2-7; tentative D call: TRBD1 (5 bases). The ends were cut back, 2 bases at V and 2 bases at J, with 10 bases in the middle. Germline V gene data show CDR1 as MNHEY and CDR2 as SVGEGT. This CDR3 has 14 residues. CDR3: CASSYLDSPYEQYF. DNA for the CDR3: TGTGCCAGCAGTTACCTTGACAGCCCCTACGAGCAGTACTTC.

This clonotype was seen a few times. The chain links TRBV11-3 to TRBJ2-1; D possibly corresponds to TRBD1 (5 bases). CDR3 size: 15 residues. V shed 5 bases and J shed 3 bases, with 14 bases lying between them. Germline loops: CDR1 SGHNT, CDR2 YENEEA. The CDR3 reads CASSPQGLSYNEQFF. DNA of the CDR3: TGTGCCAGCAGCCCTCAGGGTTTAAGCTACAATGAGCAGTTCTTC.

This clonotype was seen once. This rearrangement joins TRBV20-1 to TRBJ2-1; D might be TRBD1 or TRBD2, each matching 5 bases. The CDR3 totals 13 residues. The V and J ends lost 6 bases and 8 bases respectively, with 17 bases between them. From germline, CDR1 is DFQATT and CDR2 SNEGSKA (reference sequence). The CDR3 loop reads CSAVTGAGYEQFF. DNA of the CDR3: TGCAGTGCCGTCACCGGGGCTGGATATGAGCAGTTCTTC.

In nucleotides, the CDR3 is TGCAGTGCTCCCCAGGGGGATAGCAATCAGCCCCAGCATTTT. Protein product: CSAPQGDSNQPQHF. This sequence joins TRBV20-1 and TRBJ1-5; 7 bases line up with TRBD1. This CDR3 is built from 14 residues. Germline V gene data show CDR1 as DFQATT and CDR2 as SNEGSKA (reference sequence). After removal of 5 bases from V and 0 bases from J, the junction contained 4 bases not matched to a gene.

In this sample, this clonotype turned up a few times. The V and J genes are TRBV6-5 and TRBJ2-2, with 9 bases fitting TRBD2. The length of the CDR3 is 18 residues. V was clipped by 0 bases and J by 4 bases; unmatched bases: 9. CDR1 is MNHEY and CDR2 is SVGAGI in the germline V gene. Here the CDR3 reads CASSYSPRAGGPTGELFF. In nucleotides, the CDR3 is TGTGCCAGCAGTTACTCCCCCCGGGCGGGAGGGCCCACCGGGGAGCTGTTTTTT.

The table lists this clonotype with a few counts. This sequence joins TRBV6-5 and TRBJ2-5; D possibly corresponds to TRBD1 (6 bases). With 5 bases removed from V and 1 base from J, the gap between germline ends came to 14 bases. Germline assignment: CDR1 MNHEY and CDR2 SVGAGI. The CDR3 contains 15 residues. CDR3 sequence: CASSKTGMVQETQYF. The CDR3 coding sequence is TGTGCCAGCAGTAAAACAGGGATGGTCCAAGAGACCCAGTACTTC.

The chain joins TRBV27 to TRBJ2-1; no clear D gene. This CDR3 contains 15 residues. The germline V and J ends were trimmed by 4 bases and 0 bases, with 10 bases remaining between them. Germline V lookup: CDR1 MNHEY, CDR2 SMNVEV (reference sequence). The CDR3 region has the DNA TGTGCCAGCAGTTCCATCGAAAGCTCCTACAATGAGCAGTTCTTC. This translates into CASSSIESSYNEQFF.

The rearrangement uses TRBV6-1 and TRBJ2-7; D may be TRBD1 (5 bases). Germline V gene lookup returns CDR1 MNHNS and CDR2 SASEGT. The CDR3 extends over 14 amino acids. V was clipped by 6 bases and J by 2 bases, with 14 bases between them. The CDR3: CASRTRTTTYEQYF. Here the CDR3 DNA reads TGTGCCAGCAGGACCCGGACAACTACCTACGAGCAGTACTTC.

The CDR3 bases are TGTGCCAGCATCGGACGGAGCTCCTACAATGAGCAGTTCTTC. The encoded protein is CASIGRSSYNEQFF. The chain uses TRBV6-1 and TRBJ2-1; D is unresolved. The length of the CDR3 is 14 residues. Between the trimmed V and J ends, which lost 7 bases and 0 bases, there was a span of 10 bases. The germline V gene encodes CDR1 MNHNS and CDR2 SASEGT.

This clonotype was counted between two and nine times. This chain connects TRBV5-4 to TRBJ1-1; TRBD1 is a possible D gene (5 bases). CDR1 is SGHNT, CDR2 YYREEE, per germline (reference sequence). V was pared by 2 bases and J by 6 bases, with 11 bases between. The CDR3 extends over 13 amino acids. The CDR3 loop reads CASSFRDEAEAFF. CDR3 DNA: TGTGCCAGCAGCTTCCGGGACGAAGCTGAAGCTTTCTTT. Looking up the rest from reference TRBV5-4 and TRBJ1-1 gives the full variable domain: ETGVTQSPTHLIKTRGQQVTLRCSSQSGHNTVSWYQQALGQGPQFIFQYYREEENGRGNFPPRFSGLQFPNYSSELNVNALELDDSALYLCASSFRDEAEAFFGQGTRLTVV.

This clonotype came up a few times. This chain links TRBV12-3 or TRBV12-4 with TRBJ2-7; D is tentatively TRBD1 or TRBD2 (6 bases each). The length of the CDR3 is 15 residues. The V end lost 5 bases, the J end lost 7 bases, and 21 bases lay between the germline ends. CDR3 sequence: CASSPSRTAGMEQYF. CDR3 sequence (DNA): TGTGCCAGCAGTCCTTCTCGGACAGCGGGTATGGAGCAGTACTTC.

The rearrangement uses TRBV6-6 and TRBJ2-3; possible D gene TRBD2, 5 bases. V was cut by 6 bases and J by 0 bases, with 13 bases left in between. This CDR3 is built from 15 residues. Germline CDR1 MNHNY, CDR2 SVGAGI (reference sequence). This CDR3 is CASSYPGFSTDTQYF. The CDR3 DNA reads TGTGCCAGCAGCTACCCGGGATTCAGCACAGATACGCAGTATTTT.

This rearrangement joins TRBV29-1 to TRBJ2-1, with TRBD2 as a possible D gene (5 bases). V dropped 1 base and J dropped 3 bases, with 13 bases sitting between them. There are 15 residues in the CDR3. The germline CDR1 and CDR2 sequences are SQVTM and ANQGSEA. CDR3 sequence: CSVEVSLALYNEQFF. The CDR3, as DNA: TGCAGCGTTGAAGTCAGCCTAGCTCTCTACAATGAGCAGTTCTTC.

This clonotype was seen a handful of times. The CDR3 DNA reads TGTGCCAGCAGCTTAGTAATCGGAGGAACGAACACCGGGGAGCTGTTTTTT. This sequence encodes CASSLVIGGTNTGELFF. This chain links TRBV7-2 with TRBJ2-2; perhaps TRBD2 as D (5 bases). Trimming left V 1 base short and J 0 bases short, with 12 bases between. This CDR3 has 17 amino acids. In germline, CDR1 is SGHTA, CDR2 FQGNSA.

V gene TRBV25-1 combines with J gene TRBJ1-4, with no clear D. Germline V lookup: CDR1 MGHDK, CDR2 SYGVNS. The CDR3 sequence is 14 residues long. V dropped 4 bases and J dropped 8 bases, with 14 bases sitting between them. Here the CDR3 DNA reads TGTGCCAGCAGTGTCACCCGCCTAGGAGAAAAACTGTTTTTT. Translated, it gives CASSVTRLGEKLFF.

This clonotype occurred a few times. The chain couples TRBV7-2 to TRBJ1-1, with D possibly matching TRBD1 (6 bases). The CDR3 is 16 amino acids. Germline assignment: CDR1 SGHTA and CDR2 FQGNSA. Trimming stripped 1 base from V and 4 bases from J, with 16 bases between. The DNA for the CDR3 is TGTGCCAGCAGCTTAGATTTGCTGGGGGCGGCCACTGAAGCTTTCTTT. It encodes CASSLDLLGAATEAFF.

Only a few counts were recorded for this clonotype. The chain recombines TRBV7-6 with TRBJ2-1; possibly TRBD1 for D (5 bases). V was cut by 0 bases and J by 4 bases, with 16 bases left in between. The CDR3 spans 17 residues. Germline CDR1 and CDR2: SGHVS and FNYEAQ. The CDR3 is CASSLAWGSHKYNEQFF. CDR3 coding DNA: TGTGCCAGCAGCTTAGCGTGGGGCTCCCATAAATACAATGAGCAGTTCTTC.

This sequence joins TRBV18 and TRBJ2-3; D remains unclear. Germline V lookup: CDR1 KGHSH, CDR2 LQKENI. Trimming took 2 bases from V and 0 from J, leaving 9 bases between them. This CDR3 contains 15 residues. The CDR3 nucleotides are TGTGCCAGCTCACCAGGGGTATCTAGCACAGATACGCAGTATTTT. Protein: CASSPGVSSTDTQYF.

The chain combines TRBV11-2 with TRBJ2-5, with D possibly called TRBD1 or TRBD2 (5 bases each). Germline CDR1 and CDR2: SGHAT and FQNNGV. The CDR3 runs to 14 residues. Deletions cut 5 bases from V and 1 base from J, with 11 bases between. The CDR3 sequence: CASSPLGVQETQYF. In DNA form, the CDR3 reads TGTGCCAGCAGCCCCCTGGGGGTCCAAGAGACCCAGTACTTC.